This TCR beta chain derives from a study of T cells after yellow fever vaccination (dated 2019 in TCRdb). For the study in its entirety: The SMART-Seq v4 Ultra Low Input RNA kit was used to prepare libraries from fractions with low cell numbers. To follow T-cell clones before and after both primary and booster YFV17D yellow fever vaccination, bulk TCR alpha and beta repertoires underwent longitudinal sequencing. Blood samples were taken at several timepoints before and after primary and secondary immunization, and bulk PBMC replicates and cell subsets were isolated. Two healthy male donors, one aged 18 to 30 and one aged 30 to 40 years, were included in the cohort.

Overall results and qualifications from the work: After the booster, most clones that had expanded after primary vaccination were detected again (nearly 97% of CD4 and 70% to 90% of CD8), suggesting broad maintenance of memory. Computational filtering was required because FACS-sorted repertoires could contain abundant contaminating clonotypes from the bulk population. The secondary T-cell response was found to be weaker but faster than the primary response, with a peak reached on day 5 rather than on day 15. Only a couple of donors were included in the study, so the extent to which the findings can be generalized is limited. A small share of clonotypes was detected in both CD4 and CD8 compartments, with the overlap likely arising from convergent recombination.

Many counts were recorded for this clonotype. There is no known antigen for this receptor. Per-base qualities were not stored, and no clone one base away is much larger. The germline V gene supplies CDR1 LGHNA and CDR2 YSLEER. The CDR3 goes from the cysteine to the phenylalanine over 15 residues. The DNA shown is the 45-base CDR3, in frame from base 1. V sheds 3 bases and J sheds 6 bases, leaving 18 bases between their ends. TCR cDNA was made using 5'RACE template switching, a step that added a universal primer site and unique molecular identifiers. cDNA synthesis was primed from both the TCR alpha and TCR beta constant segments. Library amplification involved two PCR steps, and the second step added sample barcodes and sequencing adapters. Sequencing of the libraries was done on either Illumina HiSeq 2500 (2x100 bp) or NovaSeq (2x150 bp). As for the original processing: Reads were demultiplexed and collapsed into UMI consensus sequences with MIGEC, and V(D)J alignment was performed with MiXCR. Clonotypes responding to the vaccine were identified with edgeR on replicate PBMC samples, with the criteria of FDR below 0.01 and a log2 fold change above 5 up to day 15. CD4 or CD8 identity was assigned to each bulk clonotype according to whether the clonotype was present at higher abundance in the sequenced CD4 repertoire or the sequenced CD8 repertoire. TCRdb reprocessing: public reads trimmed at Q25 with fastp, clones called with MiXCR, in-frame beta chains kept. Records with the same CDR3 protein are collapsed into one entry carrying the most frequent genes and DNA. The V and J calls and clone size come from TCRdb's table, not from the authors' own analysis. The sample table records 450,000 to 550,000 distinct CDR3 sequences; just over 20% of these occur just once. The ten largest account for about 16% of the sample.

The treatment or condition label, as the study defines it: live attenuated yellow fever vaccine strain. Two biological replicates of bulk PBMCs were collected at each blood-draw timepoint. PBMCs were isolated from peripheral blood using a standard Ficoll-Paque protocol. TriZol was used to extract RNA from bulk PBMCs, CD4 and CD8 fractions, and dextramer-positive and dextramer-negative fractions. This TCR was sampled from a man aged 18 to 30 who received the YFV17D yellow fever vaccine. The V gene is TRBV4-3 and the J gene is TRBJ2-7; too little of a D gene remains to name it. Specimen: PBMCs, collected 21 days after the first yellow fever vaccination. The nucleotide sequence is given as TGCGCCAGCAGCCAGAGTTGGGGTGAAGGTTCCGAGCAGTACTTC. The translation is CASSQSWGEGSEQYF.